This TCR beta chain was recorded in a study of T cell responses to AZD1222 COVID-19 vaccine listed by TCRdb under 2021. Broadly, across the study: Because spike-specific TCR depth and breadth did not differ between the two schedules, AZD1222 recipients who got a second dose at roughly 4 weeks were pooled with those who got a second dose at roughly 12 weeks. TCR sequencing covered approximately 230 trial participants: nearly 210 given two doses of AZD1222 and approximately 25 given two doses of MenACWY control vaccine. Trial participants were enrolled into age subgroups of 18-55, 56-69 and 70-plus years, which contained about 160, 30 and 59 TCR-sequenced participants, respectively. What the study reported, not specific to this receptor: Spike-specific TCR breadth and depth rose significantly after two AZD1222 doses compared with day 0 and with MenACWY recipients. Participants were mostly white British, with more females than males. The authors suggested clonal diversity may have been underestimated. Because no samples from the day 14 peak response were available, repertoires could be characterized only after the peak T cell response. CD4 TCRs associated with the vaccine covered the entire spike protein, and the dominant responses were in regions 160-218 and 743-854. In the small 56-69-year group, the increase in depth fell short of significance, most likely because of low power. Epitopes outside the regions mutated in the B.1.351 and B.1.1.7 variants were reportedly recognized by nearly half of the unique spike-specific TCRs. Conclusions about previously exposed vaccinees are limited because only six or seven AZD1222 recipients were SARS-CoV-2 seropositive at baseline.

The CDR3 regions of human TCRbeta chains were analyzed by immunosequencing. Concerning the study's data processing: TCRs in the repertoires were matched against a reference library of SARS-CoV-2-specific TCRs that had been generated with the MIRA antigen-specificity platform. Breadth meant the fraction of unique TCRs that were SARS-CoV-2-associated, whereas depth meant the fraction of total T cells that were SARS-CoV-2-associated. Using the MIRA data, each spike-specific TCR was mapped to the spike region that the TCR reacts to and placed in a CD4 or CD8 class. Log10-transformed breadth and depth values were compared by one-way ANOVA with Sidak's multiple comparisons tests. This immuneACCESS table, as held by TCRdb, lists in-frame sequences with V and J called but not all clones. Of the missing ones, under half trace to an unresolved V gene in checked studies; the others have no known cause. D and trimming come from the DNA, and the V and J calls and clone size come from that table. This sample lists under 300,000 clones; 80% to 95% were detected once. The biggest ten clones account for 0.5% to 0.7% of the sample.

What the time point label conveys for this sample: baseline before first vaccination. Vaccinee samples came from UK trials COV001 and COV002, including a single-blind randomized controlled phase 2/3 trial of AZD1222 (ChAdOx1 nCoV-19) in healthy adults. For TCRbeta chain sequencing, PBMC samples from trial participants were taken at day 0 and at day 28 after the second dose. Details on this clone: No antigen is known for it. The sample holds no much larger clone one base away, and base qualities are not on file.

V gives up 5 bases and J gives up 0 bases, and the segment between their germline ends measures 11 bases. The CDR3 covers 14 residues, taking in both the cysteine and the phenylalanine. Left in the record is the CDR3 DNA by itself, 42 bases read in frame from the first base. The germline V gene yields MDHEN for CDR1 and SYDVKM for CDR2. This TCR was sampled from an adult in good health. The sequence links TRBV28 to TRBJ2-7; perhaps TRBD1 is the D gene, with 6 bases matching. This specimen was peripheral blood, taken on day 0 of AZD1222 vaccination. The CDR3 loop reads CASSPPTGSYEQYF. The nucleotide sequence reads TGTGCCAGCAGTCCACCGACAGGCTCCTACGAGCAGTACTTC.